The TCR beta chain under discussion was sequenced for a study of T-cell memory formation after mild COVID-19 (dated by TCRdb to the early 2020s). Regarding the research as a whole: TCR sequence clusters from the two donors were largely donor specific. The cohort comprised two young, previously healthy adult volunteers, one female and one male. Longitudinal TCRalpha and TCRbeta repertoire sequencing tracked T-cell clones expanding and contracting after mild COVID-19 in a couple of donors. Summary of the overall study and its limitations: The study covered only a couple of mild cases, and larger cohorts including severe cases with pre-infection samples were considered necessary. SARS-CoV-2 specificity of the second-wave clones peaking on day 37 was not confirmed. Clones contracting from day 15 to 85 had balanced CD4/CD8 phenotypes, while a second wave expanding from day 15 to 37 was biased towards CD4+. Contracting CD4+ clones appeared mostly in the CM and EM memory subsets, whereas CD8+ clones were enriched in EMRA. The detection of some responding clones in pre-infection memory suggests that pre-existing cross-reactive memory T cells joined the SARS-CoV-2 response.

Ficoll-Paque density gradient centrifugation was the method used to isolate PBMCs. The table lists this clonotype with a few counts. What antigen it recognizes has not been identified. No much larger clone exists at a distance of one base, and base qualities are not known. TCRdb lists the instrument as Illumina NovaSeq 6000. cDNA libraries for TCRalpha and TCRbeta were prepared by 5'RACE using constant-segment primers, with sample barcodes and unique molecular identifiers added. RNA was extracted from every sample with Trizol reagent. Libraries were amplified in two PCR steps, with a second sample barcode and Illumina TruSeq adapters added in the second step. The libraries were sequenced on an Illumina NovaSeq using 2 x 150 bp paired-end reads. For the original study's pipeline: Demultiplexing of reads and collapsing into UMI-guided consensus sequences were performed with migec v1.2.7. With mixcr v2.1.11, UMI consensuses were aligned to TRA and TRB V and J templates and assembled into clonotypes. Expanded or contracted clonotypes were those called significant by both edgeR and NoisET, with noise models trained on biological replicates. For edgeR calls, a false discovery rate-adjusted p below 0.01 and a log2 fold-change threshold of 1 were applied. As an exploratory analysis of dynamics, PCA with hierarchical clustering was applied to max-normalized trajectories of the 1000 most abundant clonotypes. Each responding clone was given a CD4 or CD8 phenotype based on the CD4+ and CD8+ repertoires, which had been sequenced separately. Using fastp trimming at Q25 and MiXCR clonotype assembly, TCRdb reanalyzed the public sequencing data and kept in-frame beta chains. When rows share a CDR3 protein, they turn into one entry using the most common DNA and genes. TCRdb, not the original authors, processed these V and J calls. The sample table records 350,000 to 450,000 distinct CDR3 sequences; roughly 20% of these occur just once. The top ten constitute 7.5% to 9.5% of the sample.

The germline V end is reduced by 5 bases and the J end by 7 bases; junction bases left unmatched: 9. CDR1 and CDR2, looked up from the germline V gene (reference sequence), are DFQATT and SNEGSKA. Inclusive of the bounding cysteine and phenylalanine, the CDR3 is 13 residues long. Left in the record is the CDR3 DNA by itself, 39 bases read in frame from the first base. Rearrangement joined TRBV20-1 to TRBJ1-1, with 8 junctional bases fitting TRBD1. This receptor was identified in an adult woman who had mild COVID-19 (a few samples of this study predate the infection). The sample titles of this study are shuffled in the database, so cell type and time point are left out; the donor was told from shared clones. Sequencing was carried out using PBMCs or a T cell subset sorted from them (not recorded which). The CDR3 in this case is CSALHTGGNEAFF. The nucleotide sequence is given as TGCAGTGCTCTTCATACAGGGGGAAATGAAGCTTTCTTT.